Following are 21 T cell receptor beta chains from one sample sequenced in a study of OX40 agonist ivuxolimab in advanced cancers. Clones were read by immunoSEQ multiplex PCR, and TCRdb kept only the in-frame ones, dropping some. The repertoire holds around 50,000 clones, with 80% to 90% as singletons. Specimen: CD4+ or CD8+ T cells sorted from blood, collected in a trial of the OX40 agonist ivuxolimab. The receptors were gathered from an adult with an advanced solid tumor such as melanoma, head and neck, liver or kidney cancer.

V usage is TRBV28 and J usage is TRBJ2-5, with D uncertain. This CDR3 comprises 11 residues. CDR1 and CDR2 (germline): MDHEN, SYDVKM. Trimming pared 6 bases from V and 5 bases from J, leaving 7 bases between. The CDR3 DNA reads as TGTGCCAGCAGAGAAGTGGAGACCCAGTACTTC. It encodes CASREVETQYF.

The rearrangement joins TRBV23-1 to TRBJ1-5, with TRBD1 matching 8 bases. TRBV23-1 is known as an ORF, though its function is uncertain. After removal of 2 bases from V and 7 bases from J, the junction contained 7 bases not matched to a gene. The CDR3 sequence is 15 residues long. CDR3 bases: TGCGCCAGCAGTCAAAGTACAGGGGGTAACCAGCCCCAGCATTTT. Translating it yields CASSQSTGGNQPQHF.

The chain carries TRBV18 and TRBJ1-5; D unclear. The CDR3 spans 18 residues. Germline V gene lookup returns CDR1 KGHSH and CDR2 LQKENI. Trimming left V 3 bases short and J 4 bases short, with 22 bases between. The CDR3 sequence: CASSPLARQLSSNQPQHF. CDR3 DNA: TGTGCCAGCTCACCTCTAGCTCGGCAACTGTCTTCTAATCAGCCCCAGCATTTT. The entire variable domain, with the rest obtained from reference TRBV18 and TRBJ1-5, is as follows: NAGVMQNPRHLVRRRGQEARLRCSPMKGHSHVYWYRQLPEEGLKFMVYLQKENIIDESGMPKERFSAEFPKEGPSILRIQQVVRGDSAAYFCASSPLARQLSSNQPQHFGDGTRLSIL.

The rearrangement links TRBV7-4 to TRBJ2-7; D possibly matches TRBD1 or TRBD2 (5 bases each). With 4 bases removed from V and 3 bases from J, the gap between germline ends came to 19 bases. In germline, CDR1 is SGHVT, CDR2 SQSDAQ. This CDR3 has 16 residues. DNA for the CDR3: TGTGCCAGCAGCTCTCGCCTCGGGACGGTGATCTACGAGCAGTACTTC. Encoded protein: CASSSRLGTVIYEQYF.

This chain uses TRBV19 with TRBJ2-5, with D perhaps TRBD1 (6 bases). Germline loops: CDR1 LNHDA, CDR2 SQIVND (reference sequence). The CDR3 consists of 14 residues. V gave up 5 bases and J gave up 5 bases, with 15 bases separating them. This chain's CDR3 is CASSPNGDTETQYF. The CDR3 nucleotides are TGTGCCAGTAGTCCAAACGGGGACACGGAGACCCAGTACTTC. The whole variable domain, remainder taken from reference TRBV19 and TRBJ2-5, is DGGITQSPKYLFRKEGQNVTLSCEQNLNHDAMYWYRQDPGQGLRLIYYSQIVNDFQKGDIAEGYSVSREKKESFPLTVTSAQKNPTAFYLCASSPNGDTETQYFGPGTRLLVL.

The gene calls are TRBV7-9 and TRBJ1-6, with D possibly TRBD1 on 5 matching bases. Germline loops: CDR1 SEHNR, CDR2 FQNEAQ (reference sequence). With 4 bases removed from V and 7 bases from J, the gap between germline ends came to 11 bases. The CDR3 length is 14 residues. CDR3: CASSWDGVNSPLHF. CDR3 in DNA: TGTGCCAGCAGCTGGGACGGGGTAAATTCACCCCTCCACTTT.

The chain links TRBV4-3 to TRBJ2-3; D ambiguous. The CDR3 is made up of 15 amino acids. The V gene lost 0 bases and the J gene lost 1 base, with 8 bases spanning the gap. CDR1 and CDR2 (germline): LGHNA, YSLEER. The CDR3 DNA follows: TGCGCCAGCAGCCAAGAAGGTCCGGGCACAGATACGCAGTATTTT. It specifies CASSQEGPGTDTQYF.

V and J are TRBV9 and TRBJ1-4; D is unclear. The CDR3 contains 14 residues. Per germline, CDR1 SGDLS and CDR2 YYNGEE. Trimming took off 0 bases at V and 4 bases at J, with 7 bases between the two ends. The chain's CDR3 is CASSVGTINEKLFF. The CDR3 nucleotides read TGTGCCAGCAGCGTAGGGACCATTAATGAAAAACTGTTTTTT.

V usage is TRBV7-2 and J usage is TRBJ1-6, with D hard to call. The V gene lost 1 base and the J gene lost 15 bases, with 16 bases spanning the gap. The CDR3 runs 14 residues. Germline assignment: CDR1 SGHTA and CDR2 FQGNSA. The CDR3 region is CASSLVSGTFLLHF. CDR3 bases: TGTGCCAGCAGCTTAGTTTCCGGCACCTTTCTCCTCCACTTT.

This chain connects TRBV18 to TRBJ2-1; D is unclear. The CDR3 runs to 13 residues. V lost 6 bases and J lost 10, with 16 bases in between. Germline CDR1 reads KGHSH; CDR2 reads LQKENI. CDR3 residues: CASSLGWLSEQFF. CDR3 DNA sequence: TGTGCCAGCTCCCTGGGATGGTTGTCCGAGCAGTTCTTC.

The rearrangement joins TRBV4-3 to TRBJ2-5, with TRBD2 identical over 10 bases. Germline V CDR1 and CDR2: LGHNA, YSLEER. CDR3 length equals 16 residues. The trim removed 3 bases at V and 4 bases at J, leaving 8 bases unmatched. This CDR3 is CASSQNGAGGRETQYF. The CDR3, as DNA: TGCGCCAGCAGCCAGAACGGAGCGGGGGGGCGAGAGACCCAGTACTTC.

The CDR3 sequence is CASSPGGDQPQHF. CDR3 coding DNA: TGTGCCAGCTCCCCCGGGGGAGACCAGCCCCAGCATTTT. The chain recombines TRBV18 with TRBJ1-5; possibly TRBD1 for D (5 bases). Germline V CDR1 and CDR2: KGHSH, LQKENI. With 6 bases removed from V and 7 bases from J, the gap between germline ends came to 13 bases. The CDR3 sequence is 13 residues long.

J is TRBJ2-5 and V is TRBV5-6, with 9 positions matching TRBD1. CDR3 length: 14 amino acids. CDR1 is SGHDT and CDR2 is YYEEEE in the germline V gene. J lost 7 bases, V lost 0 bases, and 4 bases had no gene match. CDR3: CASSLDRGRGTQYF. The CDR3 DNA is TGTGCCAGCAGCTTGGACAGGGGGCGGGGGACCCAGTACTTC.

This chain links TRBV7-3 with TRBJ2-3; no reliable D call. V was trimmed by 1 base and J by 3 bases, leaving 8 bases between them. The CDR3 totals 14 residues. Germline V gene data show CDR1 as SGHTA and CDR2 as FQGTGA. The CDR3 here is CASSLNGVTDTQYF. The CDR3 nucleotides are TGTGCCAGCAGCTTAAACGGAGTAACAGATACGCAGTATTTT.

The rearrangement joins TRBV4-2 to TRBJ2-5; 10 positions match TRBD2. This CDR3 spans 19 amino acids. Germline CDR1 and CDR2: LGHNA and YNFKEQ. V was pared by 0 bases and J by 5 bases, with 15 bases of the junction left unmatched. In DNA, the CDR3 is TGTGCCAGCAGCCAAGATGCGGGAGCGGGAGGGCCTCGGGAGGAGACCCAGTACTTC. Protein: CASSQDAGAGGPREETQYF.

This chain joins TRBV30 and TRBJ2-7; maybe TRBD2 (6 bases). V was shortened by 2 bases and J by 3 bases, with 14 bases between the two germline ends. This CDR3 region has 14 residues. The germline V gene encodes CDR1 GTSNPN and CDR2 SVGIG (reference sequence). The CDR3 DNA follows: TGTGCCTGGAGTTCGACGACTAGGGGCTACGAGCAGTACTTC. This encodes CAWSSTTRGYEQYF. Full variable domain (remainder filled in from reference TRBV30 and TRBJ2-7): SQTIHQWPATLVQPVGSPLSLECTVEGTSNPNLYWYRQAAGRGLQLLFYSVGIGQISSEVPQNLSASRPQDRQFILSSKKLLLSDSGFYLCAWSSTTRGYEQYFGPGTRLTVT.

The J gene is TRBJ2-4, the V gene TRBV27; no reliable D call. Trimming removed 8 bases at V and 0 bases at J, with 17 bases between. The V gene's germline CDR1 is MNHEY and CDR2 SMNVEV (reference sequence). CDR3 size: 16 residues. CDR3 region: CASESAGILAKNIQYF. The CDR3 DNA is TGTGCCAGCGAATCTGCTGGCATCCTAGCCAAAAACATTCAGTACTTC.

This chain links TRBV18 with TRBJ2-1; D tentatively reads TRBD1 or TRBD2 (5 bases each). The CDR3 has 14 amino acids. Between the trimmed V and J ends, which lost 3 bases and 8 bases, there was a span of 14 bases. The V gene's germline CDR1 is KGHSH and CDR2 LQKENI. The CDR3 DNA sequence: TGTGCCAGCTCACCGACCGTTCGAGGGGATGAGCAGTTCTTC. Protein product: CASSPTVRGDEQFF.

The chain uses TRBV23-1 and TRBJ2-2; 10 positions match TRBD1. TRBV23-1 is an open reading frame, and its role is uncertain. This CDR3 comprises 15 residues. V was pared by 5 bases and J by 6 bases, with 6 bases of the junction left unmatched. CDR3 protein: CASSAGTGVSGELFF. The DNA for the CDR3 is TGCGCCAGCAGTGCCGGGACAGGGGTGTCCGGGGAGCTGTTTTTT.

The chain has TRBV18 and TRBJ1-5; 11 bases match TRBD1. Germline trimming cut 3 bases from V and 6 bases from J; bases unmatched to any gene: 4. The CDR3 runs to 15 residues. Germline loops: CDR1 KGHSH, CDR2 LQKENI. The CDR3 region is CASSPGTGGGQPQHF. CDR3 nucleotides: TGTGCCAGCTCACCGGGGACAGGGGGTGGTCAGCCCCAGCATTTT.

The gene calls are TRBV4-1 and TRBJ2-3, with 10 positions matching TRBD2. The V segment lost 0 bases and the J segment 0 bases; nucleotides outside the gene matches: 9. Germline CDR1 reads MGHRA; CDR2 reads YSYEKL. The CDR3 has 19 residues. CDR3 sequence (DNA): TGCGCCAGCAGCCAAGATACGCTAGCGGGGGTCCCTAGCACAGATACGCAGTATTTT. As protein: CASSQDTLAGVPSTDTQYF.